The clone carrying this TCR beta chain was counted ten times or more. These data belong to a study of low-dose radiotherapy and immunotherapy resistance in tumors. The V gene end was trimmed by 5 bases and the J gene end by 0 bases; junction bases not matched to a gene: 8. The CDR3 contains 17 residues. Per germline, CDR1 MDHEN and CDR2 SYDVKM. The time point denotes: before trial treatment. The therapy administered to donors comprised nivolumab, ipilimumab, aspirin, low-dose cyclophosphamide and low-dose radiotherapy. First-strand cDNA used TRAV- and TRBV-specific primers, covering alpha and beta chains. Using a constant-region primer together with a V-primer adapter, TCRs were subjected to about 18 PCR cycles of amplification. Amplification of isolated mRNA was accomplished via in vitro transcription. Each CDR3 protein is one row after TCRdb ran MiXCR on the reads. The sample lists roughly 54,000 distinct CDR3 sequences; roughly 24% were seen once.

The TCR originated in a male donor with prostate cancer. The chain uses TRBV28 and TRBJ2-7; 12 bases line up with TRBD2. The starting material was PBMCs, obtained before treatment. CDR3 sequence reads: CASSLRTSGGISYEQYF. CDR3 DNA sequence: TGTGCCAGCAGTCTCCGAACTAGCGGGGGGATCTCCTACGAGCAGTACTTC.